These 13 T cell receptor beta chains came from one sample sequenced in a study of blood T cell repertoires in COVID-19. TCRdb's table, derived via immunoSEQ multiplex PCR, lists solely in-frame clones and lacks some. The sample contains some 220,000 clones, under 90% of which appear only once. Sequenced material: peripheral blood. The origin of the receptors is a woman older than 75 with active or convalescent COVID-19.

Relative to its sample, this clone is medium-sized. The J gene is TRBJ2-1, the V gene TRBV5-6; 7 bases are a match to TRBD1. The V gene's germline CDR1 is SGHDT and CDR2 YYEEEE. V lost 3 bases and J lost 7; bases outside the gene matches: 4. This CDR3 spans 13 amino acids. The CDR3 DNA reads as TGTGCCAGCAGCTGGGGGACAGTTAATGAGCAGTTCTTC. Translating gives CASSWGTVNEQFF.

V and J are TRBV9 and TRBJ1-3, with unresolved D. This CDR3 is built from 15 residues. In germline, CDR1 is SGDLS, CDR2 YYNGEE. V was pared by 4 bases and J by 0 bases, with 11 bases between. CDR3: CASSTTSFSGNTIYF. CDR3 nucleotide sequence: TGTGCCAGCAGCACGACAAGTTTCTCTGGAAACACCATATATTTT.

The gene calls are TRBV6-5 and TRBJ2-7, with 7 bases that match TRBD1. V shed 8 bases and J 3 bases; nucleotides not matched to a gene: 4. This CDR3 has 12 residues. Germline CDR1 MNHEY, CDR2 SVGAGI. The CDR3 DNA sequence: TGTGCCAGCGGGGGACAGCTCTACGAGCAGTACTTC. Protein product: CASGGQLYEQYF.

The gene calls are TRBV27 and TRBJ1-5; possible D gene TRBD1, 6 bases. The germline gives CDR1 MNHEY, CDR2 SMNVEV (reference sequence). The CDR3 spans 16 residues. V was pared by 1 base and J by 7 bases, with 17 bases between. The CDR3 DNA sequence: TGTGCCAGCAGTTTATGGGGGCCGCTTGGAGGCCAGCCCCAGCATTTT. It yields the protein CASSLWGPLGGQPQHF.

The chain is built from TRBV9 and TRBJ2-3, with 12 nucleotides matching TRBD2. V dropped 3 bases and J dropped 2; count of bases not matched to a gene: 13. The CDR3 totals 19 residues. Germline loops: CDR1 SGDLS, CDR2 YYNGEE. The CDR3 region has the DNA TGTGCCAGCAGCGAGACAGGACTAGCGGGGACCTCTGTCACAGATACGCAGTATTTT. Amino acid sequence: CASSETGLAGTSVTDTQYF.

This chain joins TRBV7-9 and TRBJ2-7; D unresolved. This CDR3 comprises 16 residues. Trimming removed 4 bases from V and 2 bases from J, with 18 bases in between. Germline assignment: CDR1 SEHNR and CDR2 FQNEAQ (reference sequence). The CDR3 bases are TGTGCCAGCAGCTCCCCCTCCGCGATTTCCACCTACGAGCAGTACTTC. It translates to CASSSPSAISTYEQYF.

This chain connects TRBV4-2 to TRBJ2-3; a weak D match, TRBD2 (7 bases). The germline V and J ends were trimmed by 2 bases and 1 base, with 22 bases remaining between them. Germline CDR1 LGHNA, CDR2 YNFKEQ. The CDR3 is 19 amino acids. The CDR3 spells CASSQWDRGAAVGTDTQYF. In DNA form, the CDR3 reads TGTGCCAGCAGCCAATGGGACCGGGGGGCGGCGGTGGGCACAGATACGCAGTATTTT.

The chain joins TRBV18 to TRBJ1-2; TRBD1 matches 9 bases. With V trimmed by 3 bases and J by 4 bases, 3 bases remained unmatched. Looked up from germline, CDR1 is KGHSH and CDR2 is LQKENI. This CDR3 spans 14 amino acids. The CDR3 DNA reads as TGTGCCAGCTCACCCGGACAGGGGAGCTATGGCTACACCTTC. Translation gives CASSPGQGSYGYTF.

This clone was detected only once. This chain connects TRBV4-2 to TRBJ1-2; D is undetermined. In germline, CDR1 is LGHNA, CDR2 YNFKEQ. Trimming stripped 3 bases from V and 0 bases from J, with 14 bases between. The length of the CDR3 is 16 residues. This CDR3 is CASSQALGLTNYGYTF. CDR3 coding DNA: TGTGCCAGCAGCCAGGCCCTAGGCCTGACTAACTATGGCTACACCTTC.

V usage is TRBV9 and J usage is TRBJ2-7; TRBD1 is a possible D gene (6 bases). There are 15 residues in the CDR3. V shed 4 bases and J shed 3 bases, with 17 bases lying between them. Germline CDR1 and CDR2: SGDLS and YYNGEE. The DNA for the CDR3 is TGTGCCAGCAGCCCCAGACAGGTGGGTTACTACGAGCAGTACTTC. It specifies CASSPRQVGYYEQYF.

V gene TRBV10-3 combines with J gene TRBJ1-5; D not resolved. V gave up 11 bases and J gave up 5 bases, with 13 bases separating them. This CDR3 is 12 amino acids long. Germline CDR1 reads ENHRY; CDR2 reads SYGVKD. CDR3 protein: CAAREAHQPQHF. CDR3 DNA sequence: TGTGCCGCGAGGGAGGCCCATCAGCCCCAGCATTTT.

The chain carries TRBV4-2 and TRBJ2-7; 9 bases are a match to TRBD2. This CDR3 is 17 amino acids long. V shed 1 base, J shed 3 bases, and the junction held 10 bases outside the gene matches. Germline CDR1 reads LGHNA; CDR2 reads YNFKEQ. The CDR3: CASSQVSDGTSLYEQYF. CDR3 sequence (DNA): TGTGCCAGCAGCCAAGTTAGCGACGGGACTAGCCTCTACGAGCAGTACTTC.

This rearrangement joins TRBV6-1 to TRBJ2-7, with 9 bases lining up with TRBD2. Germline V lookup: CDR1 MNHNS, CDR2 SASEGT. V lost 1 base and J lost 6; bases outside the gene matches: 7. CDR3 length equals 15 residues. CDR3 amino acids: CASSEVGGGAGEQYF. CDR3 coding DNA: TGTGCCAGCAGTGAAGTAGGCGGGGGGGCCGGCGAGCAGTACTTC.